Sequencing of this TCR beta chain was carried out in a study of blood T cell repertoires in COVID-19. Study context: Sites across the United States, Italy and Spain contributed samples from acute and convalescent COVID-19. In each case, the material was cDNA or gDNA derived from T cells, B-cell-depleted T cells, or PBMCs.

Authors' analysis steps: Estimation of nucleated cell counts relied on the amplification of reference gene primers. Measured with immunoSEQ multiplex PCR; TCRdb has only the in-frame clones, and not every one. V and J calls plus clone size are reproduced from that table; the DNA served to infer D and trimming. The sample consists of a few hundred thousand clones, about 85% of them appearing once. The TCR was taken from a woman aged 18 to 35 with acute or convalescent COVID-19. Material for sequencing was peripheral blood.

DNA of the CDR3: TGCGCCAGCAGCTTGGCCTGGGGGGGAGGTAGCTCCTACAATGAGCAGTTCTTC. This encodes CASSLAWGGGSSYNEQFF. The chain joins TRBV5-1 to TRBJ2-1; 7 bases are shared with TRBD2. CDR1 and CDR2 (germline): SGHRS, YFSETQ. The ends lost 0 bases at V and 0 bases at J; junction bases unmatched: 9. The CDR3 contains 18 residues.